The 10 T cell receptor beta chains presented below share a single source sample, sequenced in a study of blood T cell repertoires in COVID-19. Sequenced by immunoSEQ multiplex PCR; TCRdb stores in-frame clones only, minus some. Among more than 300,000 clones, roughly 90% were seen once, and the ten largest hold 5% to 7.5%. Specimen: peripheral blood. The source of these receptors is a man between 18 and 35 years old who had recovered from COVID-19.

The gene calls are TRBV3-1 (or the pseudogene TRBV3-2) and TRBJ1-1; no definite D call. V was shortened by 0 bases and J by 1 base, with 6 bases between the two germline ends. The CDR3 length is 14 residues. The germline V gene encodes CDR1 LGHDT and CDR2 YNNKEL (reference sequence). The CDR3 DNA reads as TGTGCCAGCAGCCAAGATTCGGGGAACACTGAAGCTTTCTTT. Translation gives CASSQDSGNTEAFF.

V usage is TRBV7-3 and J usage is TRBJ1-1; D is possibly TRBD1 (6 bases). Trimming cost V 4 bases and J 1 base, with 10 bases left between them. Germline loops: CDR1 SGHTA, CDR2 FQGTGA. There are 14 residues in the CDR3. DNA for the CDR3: TGTGCCAGCAGCTCCCAGGGGAGGAACACTGAAGCTTTCTTT. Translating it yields CASSSQGRNTEAFF. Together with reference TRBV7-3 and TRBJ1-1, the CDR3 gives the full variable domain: GAGVSQTPSNKVTEKGKYVELRCDPISGHTALYWYRQSLGQGPEFLIYFQGTGAADDSGLPNDRFFAVRPEGSVSTLKIQRTERGDSAVYLCASSSQGRNTEAFFGQGTRLTVV.

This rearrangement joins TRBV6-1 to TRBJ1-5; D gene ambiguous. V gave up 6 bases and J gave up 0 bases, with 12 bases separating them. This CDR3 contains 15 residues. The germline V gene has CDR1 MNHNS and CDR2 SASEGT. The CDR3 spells CASRYDTYSNQPQHF. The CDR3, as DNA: TGTGCCAGCAGGTATGACACCTATAGCAATCAGCCCCAGCATTTT.

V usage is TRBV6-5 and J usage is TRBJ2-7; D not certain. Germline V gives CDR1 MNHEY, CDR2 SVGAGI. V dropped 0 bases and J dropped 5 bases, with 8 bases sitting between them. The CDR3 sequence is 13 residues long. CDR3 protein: CASSYSYRDEQYF. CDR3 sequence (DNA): TGTGCCAGCAGTTACTCCTACAGAGACGAGCAGTACTTC.

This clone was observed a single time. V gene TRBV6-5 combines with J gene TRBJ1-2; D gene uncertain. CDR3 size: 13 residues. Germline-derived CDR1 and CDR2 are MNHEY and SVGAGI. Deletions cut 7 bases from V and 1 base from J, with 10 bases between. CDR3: CASTPGINYGYTF. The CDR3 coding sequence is TGTGCCAGCACCCCGGGGATTAACTATGGCTACACCTTC.

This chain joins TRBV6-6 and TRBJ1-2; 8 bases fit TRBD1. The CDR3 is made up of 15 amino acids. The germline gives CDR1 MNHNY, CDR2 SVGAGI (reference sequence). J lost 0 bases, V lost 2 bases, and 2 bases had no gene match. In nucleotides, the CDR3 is TGTGCCAGCAGTTACGGGACAGGTTCTAACTATGGCTACACCTTC. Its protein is CASSYGTGSNYGYTF.

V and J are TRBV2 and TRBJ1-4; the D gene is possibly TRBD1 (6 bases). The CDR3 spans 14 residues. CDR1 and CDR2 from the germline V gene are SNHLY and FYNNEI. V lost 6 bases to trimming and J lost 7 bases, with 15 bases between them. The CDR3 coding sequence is TGTGCCAGCAGGGGGGGGCGGAGCGGTGAAAAACTGTTTTTT. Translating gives CASRGGRSGEKLFF.

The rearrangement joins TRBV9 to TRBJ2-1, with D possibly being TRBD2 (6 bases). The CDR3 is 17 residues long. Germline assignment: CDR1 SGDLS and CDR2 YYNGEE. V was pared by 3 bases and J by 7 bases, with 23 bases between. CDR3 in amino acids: CASSARLGEETPNEQFF. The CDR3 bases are TGTGCCAGCAGCGCTAGACTAGGCGAAGAGACTCCGAATGAGCAGTTCTTC. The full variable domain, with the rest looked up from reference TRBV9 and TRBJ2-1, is DSGVTQTPKHLITATGQRVTLRCSPRSGDLSVYWYQQSLDQGLQFLIQYYNGEERAKGNILERFSAQQFPDLHSELNLSSLELGDSALYFCASSARLGEETPNEQFFGPGTRLTVL.

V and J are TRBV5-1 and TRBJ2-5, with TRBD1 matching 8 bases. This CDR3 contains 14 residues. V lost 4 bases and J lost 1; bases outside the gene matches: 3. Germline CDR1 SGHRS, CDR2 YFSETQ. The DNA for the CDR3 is TGCGCCAGCAGCCGGGGGACAGGCCAAGAGACCCAGTACTTC. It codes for CASSRGTGQETQYF.

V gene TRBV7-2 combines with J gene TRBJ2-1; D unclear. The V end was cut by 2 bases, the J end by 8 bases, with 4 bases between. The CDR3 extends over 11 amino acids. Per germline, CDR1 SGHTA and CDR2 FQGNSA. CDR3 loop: CASSLYDEQFF. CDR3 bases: TGTGCCAGCAGCTTATATGATGAGCAGTTCTTC.